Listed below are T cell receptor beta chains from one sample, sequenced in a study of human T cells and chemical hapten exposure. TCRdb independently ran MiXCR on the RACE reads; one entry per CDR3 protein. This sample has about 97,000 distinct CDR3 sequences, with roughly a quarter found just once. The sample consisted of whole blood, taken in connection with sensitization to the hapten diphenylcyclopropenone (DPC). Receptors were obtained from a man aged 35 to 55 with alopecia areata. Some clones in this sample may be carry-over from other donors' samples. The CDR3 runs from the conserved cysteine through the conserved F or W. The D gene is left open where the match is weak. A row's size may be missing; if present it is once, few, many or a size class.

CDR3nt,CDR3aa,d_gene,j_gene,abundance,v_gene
TGTGCCAGCAGCCCTGGAAGGTCCGCCTACGAGCAGTACTTC,CASSPGRSAYEQYF,-,TRBJ2-7,many,TRBV7-9
TGTGCCAGCAGTTTCAATTACCGAGACTACGAGCAGTACTTC,CASSFNYRDYEQYF,-,TRBJ2-7,few,TRBV12-3/TRBV12-4
TGTGCCAGCAGTTACTTTGGGACAGGGAGGACCTACGAGCAGTACTTC,CASSYFGTGRTYEQYF,TRBD1,TRBJ2-7,-,TRBV6-5
TGTGCCAGCAGTAAGACCTGGGTAGATACGCAGTATTTT,CASSKTWVDTQYF,-,TRBJ2-3,few,TRBV6-5
TGTGCCTGGAGTTGGACAGGGTTGAACACTGAAGCTTTCTTT,CAWSWTGLNTEAFF,TRBD1,TRBJ1-1,few,TRBV30
TGTGCCAGCAGTGAACAGAGCGGGAGCTCCTACGAGCAGTACTTC,CASSEQSGSSYEQYF,TRBD2,TRBJ2-7,-,TRBV6-1
TGCAGTGCTAGGGGGGTAACTCAAGAGACCCAGTACTTC,CSARGVTQETQYF,-,TRBJ2-5,few,TRBV20-1
TGTGCCAGCAGCTCGGGACTAGCGGCCGAGCCGGCTACCTACAATGAGCAGTTCTTC,CASSSGLAAEPATYNEQFF,TRBD2,TRBJ2-1,-,TRBV13
TGCAGTGCTTCCGGGACTAGCGTTTCCTTAAGCTCCTACAATGAGCAGTTCTTC,CSASGTSVSLSSYNEQFF,TRBD2,TRBJ2-1,few,TRBV20-1
TGCGCCAGCAGCGCCACCGGCCCATATGGCTACACCTTC,CASSATGPYGYTF,-,TRBJ1-2,-,TRBV5-1
TGTGCCAGCAGCTTATACGGTTCTGGGGCCAACGTCCTGACTTTC,CASSLYGSGANVLTF,-,TRBJ2-6,-,TRBV7-8
TGTGCCAGCAGTTACTCGAAAGCGGCAGCCTACGAGCAGTACTTC,CASSYSKAAAYEQYF,-,TRBJ2-7,few,TRBV6-2/TRBV6-3
TGCGCCAGCAGCCAGACCGGGACTAGCGGCACAGATACGCAGTATTTT,CASSQTGTSGTDTQYF,TRBD2,TRBJ2-3,-,TRBV4-1
TGTACCAGCAGCTTAACGGGGGCGGATAATTCACCCCTCCACTTT,CTSSLTGADNSPLHF,-,TRBJ1-6,-,TRBV7-3
TGTGCCAGCAGCCATGGAGAGCGAGGCACAGATACGCAGTATTTT,CASSHGERGTDTQYF,-,TRBJ2-3,-,TRBV12-3/TRBV12-4
TGCAGTGCTAGCCCACCCCCTCCGGGCAATGAGCAGTTCTTC,CSASPPPPGNEQFF,-,TRBJ2-1,few,TRBV20-1
TGCAGTGCTAGCGGTGGTAGGCGGTCAGCGTATCAGCCCCAGCATTTT,CSASGGRRSAYQPQHF,-,TRBJ1-5,few,TRBV20-1
TGTGCCAGCAAGGCAGGGGGGAACACTGAAGCTTTCTTT,CASKAGGNTEAFF,TRBD1,TRBJ1-1,few,TRBV28
TGTGCCAGCAGCGGACTAGCGGGAGACGTGGAGACCCAGTACTTC,CASSGLAGDVETQYF,TRBD2,TRBJ2-5,few,TRBV7-8
TGTGCCAGCAGCGAGATGGGACGGACTAGCGGAAACACCGGGGAGCTGTTTTTT,CASSEMGRTSGNTGELFF,TRBD2,TRBJ2-2,few,TRBV9
TGTGCCAGCAGTTTAGTCCCCGGGACTAGCGGGACAGGGGAGCAGTACTTC,CASSLVPGTSGTGEQYF,TRBD2,TRBJ2-7,-,TRBV12-3/TRBV12-4
TGTGCCAGCACTTCTGCGGGACAGGGGACTGTTCACGAGCAGTACTTC,CASTSAGQGTVHEQYF,TRBD1,TRBJ2-7,many,TRBV12-3/TRBV12-4
TGCAGTGCCCCGGACAGGAAGGGGGTATACGAGCAGTACTTC,CSAPDRKGVYEQYF,TRBD1,TRBJ2-7,-,TRBV20-1
TGCAGTGCTAGTTCGCTAGCGGGGAAAAACATTCAGTACTTC,CSASSLAGKNIQYF,TRBD2,TRBJ2-4,-,TRBV20-1
TGTGCCAGCAGCCAAGAGCCCCCTGGGGCTGAAGCTTTCTTT,CASSQEPPGAEAFF,-,TRBJ1-1,-,TRBV14
TGTGCCAGCAGTCCCTGGACTAGCGGGAGCACAGATACGCAGTATTTT,CASSPWTSGSTDTQYF,TRBD2,TRBJ2-3,-,TRBV28
TGTGCCAGCAGGGGACAGGGGAGCACAGATACGCAGTATTTT,CASRGQGSTDTQYF,TRBD1,TRBJ2-3,-,TRBV6-6
TGTGCCAGCAGCTTATTCCTAGGAGGGGACAATGAGCAGTTCTTC,CASSLFLGGDNEQFF,-,TRBJ2-1,few,TRBV7-9
TGTGCCAGCAGTGAGGGCACCCCAAACACTGAAGCTTTCTTT,CASSEGTPNTEAFF,-,TRBJ1-1,-,TRBV2
TGCAGCGTTGAAGATAGGAGGGGGACGACCGGGGAGCTGTTTTTT,CSVEDRRGTTGELFF,-,TRBJ2-2,many,TRBV29-1
TGCGCCAGCAGCTCCTACACGGACACTGAAGCTTTCTTT,CASSSYTDTEAFF,-,TRBJ1-1,-,TRBV5-1
TGTGCCAGCAGCTTATTAGGGACAACTAGCACAGATACGCAGTATTTT,CASSLLGTTSTDTQYF,-,TRBJ2-3,few,TRBV11-2
TGCGCCAGCAGCTTGGAAGGGGGCAGGACAGATACGCAGTATTTT,CASSLEGGRTDTQYF,TRBD1,TRBJ2-3,many,TRBV5-1
TGTGCCAGCACCCGGGGGGTTGGTCAGCCCCAGCATTTT,CASTRGVGQPQHF,-,TRBJ1-5,-,TRBV16
TGTGCCAGCAGCCGGGCTCTTAACGACGAGCAGTACTTC,CASSRALNDEQYF,-,TRBJ2-7,-,TRBV7-9
TGTGCCAGCAGTTATCGGACTAGCCAGAACACCGGGGAGCTGTTTTTT,CASSYRTSQNTGELFF,TRBD2,TRBJ2-2,few,TRBV27
TGTGCCAGCAGCTTATTAATGCAGATGGAGACCCAGTACTTC,CASSLLMQMETQYF,-,TRBJ2-5,-,TRBV7-9
TGTGCCAGCAAGGGGAGGACCTACAATGAGCAGTTCTTC,CASKGRTYNEQFF,-,TRBJ2-1,-,TRBV6-1
TGCAGTGCTAGACGCACTAGCGGGAGTGGGAATGAGCAGTTCTTC,CSARRTSGSGNEQFF,TRBD2,TRBJ2-1,-,TRBV20-1
TGTGCCAGCAGCCGACAGATACTTTTTTACGAGCAGTACTTC,CASSRQILFYEQYF,-,TRBJ2-7,-,TRBV3-1
TGTGCCAGCAGTTTAGCCCCGGGACAGTCGAGGAGCACTGAAGCTTTCTTT,CASSLAPGQSRSTEAFF,TRBD1,TRBJ1-1,-,TRBV12-3/TRBV12-4
TGCAGTGCTAGAGCGCAGGCGAACACTGAAGCTTTCTTT,CSARAQANTEAFF,-,TRBJ1-1,-,TRBV20-1
TGCGCCAGCAGCCCGGAAACTTCCTCCTACGAGCAGTACTTC,CASSPETSSYEQYF,-,TRBJ2-7,many,TRBV4-3
TGTGCCAGCAGTGCGGTAAATGAGCAGTTCTTC,CASSAVNEQFF,-,TRBJ2-1,-,TRBV28
TGTGCCAGCAGTTACTCAGGGGAACGGCCCTACAATGAGCAGTTCTTC,CASSYSGERPYNEQFF,-,TRBJ2-1,few,TRBV6-5
TGCAGTGCGGCCTCAGGCACAGATACGCAGTATTTT,CSAASGTDTQYF,-,TRBJ2-3,many,TRBV20-1
TGTGCCAGCAGTTTATCATACGCCCCCGGAGACACCATATATTTT,CASSLSYAPGDTIYF,-,TRBJ1-3,-,TRBV28
TGTGCCAGCAGCGCCGGAACCCTCCACTCCTACGAGCAGTACTTC,CASSAGTLHSYEQYF,-,TRBJ2-7,-,TRBV9
TGTGCCAGCAGTTACGGAGTCGGGACAAGAGCTTTCTTT,CASSYGVGTRAFF,-,TRBJ1-1,-,TRBV6-5
TGCAGTGCTAGAGACCCTGGGAGCGGGAGATACAATGAGCAGTTCTTC,CSARDPGSGRYNEQFF,TRBD2,TRBJ2-1,-,TRBV20-1
TGTGCCAGTAAGGGACAAATGAACACTGAAGCTTTCTTT,CASKGQMNTEAFF,-,TRBJ1-1,few,TRBV12-3/TRBV12-4
TGCGCCGTCTCCCGTGGCAGGCAAAGCACAGATACGCAGTATTTT,CAVSRGRQSTDTQYF,-,TRBJ2-3,-,TRBV5-1